A selection of T cell receptor beta chains follows, all from one sample in a study of T cell changes during pregnancy in multiple sclerosis. Using immunoSEQ multiplex PCR, the repertoire was profiled, and TCRdb retains in-frame clones only, with some absent. Found here are under 130,000 clones, 91% of them singletons; the top ten hold 3.5%. The sequencing used peripheral blood, collected after pregnancy. These receptor sequences come from a female donor with multiple sclerosis, enrolled in a pregnancy study. Each CDR3 is given without its conserved first and last residue. Size is stated for part of the rows, as once, few or many counts, or as a class when the clone is expanded.

abundance,v_gene,CDR3aa
-,TRBV11-2,ASSPGQGAVYGYT
once,TRBV11-1,ASSPPGQGFYEQY
-,TRBV9,ASSGTVPLNRRGYGYT
-,TRBV2,ASSGTGGNNQPQH
-,TRBV25-1,ASMRETYEQY
-,TRBV4-2,ASSQGGVDEQF
once,TRBV6-6,ASSQGDRENYGYT
-,TRBV5-1,ASSLGEERQF
-,TRBV7-2,ASSKQGGTEAF
once,TRBV7-3,ASTPGTSGGPQY
-,TRBV27,ASSTGYEGGELF
-,TRBV9,ASSAPLAGGGNTQY
-,TRBV6-1,ACRGLPSGNTIY
-,TRBV6-1,ASSAQGSGGYT
-,TRBV2,ASRTGYTDTQY
-,TRBV13,ASSLRGPGTDTQY
-,TRBV29-1,SVEALGQLYGYT
-,TRBV6-5,ASSYRGDWPNQPQH
-,TRBV19,ASSTSGVPDTQY
-,TRBV2,ASAEGEQY
-,TRBV11-1,ASSSGTGVYNEQF
-,TRBV7-6,ASSKFTLSGRTYEQY
-,TRBV7-3,ASSLYRVYEQY
-,TRBV5-6,ASSFGGFQPQH
-,TRBV7-2,ASSTSGGAGDTQY